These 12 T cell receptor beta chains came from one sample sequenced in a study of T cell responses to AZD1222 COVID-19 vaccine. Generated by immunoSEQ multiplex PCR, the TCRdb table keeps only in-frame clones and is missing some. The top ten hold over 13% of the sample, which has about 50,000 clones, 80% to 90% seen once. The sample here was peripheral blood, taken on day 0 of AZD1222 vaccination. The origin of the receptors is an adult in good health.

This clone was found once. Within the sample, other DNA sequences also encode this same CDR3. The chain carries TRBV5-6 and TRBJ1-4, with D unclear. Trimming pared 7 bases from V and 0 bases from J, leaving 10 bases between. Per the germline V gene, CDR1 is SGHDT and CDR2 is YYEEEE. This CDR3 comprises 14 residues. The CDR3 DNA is TGTGCCAGCTCTGGGATTGCAACTAATGAAAAACTGTTTTTT. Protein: CASSGIATNEKLFF.

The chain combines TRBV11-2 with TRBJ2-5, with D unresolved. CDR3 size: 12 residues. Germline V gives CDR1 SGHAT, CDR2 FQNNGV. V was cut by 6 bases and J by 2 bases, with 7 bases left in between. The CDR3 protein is CASRSQQETQYF. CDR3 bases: TGTGCCAGCAGGTCTCAGCAAGAGACCCAGTACTTC.

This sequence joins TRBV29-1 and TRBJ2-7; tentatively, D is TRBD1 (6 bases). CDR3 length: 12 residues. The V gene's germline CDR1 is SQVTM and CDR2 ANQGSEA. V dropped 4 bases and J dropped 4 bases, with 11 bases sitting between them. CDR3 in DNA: TGCAGCGTTGTGGCAGGGGCGTACGAGCAGTACTTC. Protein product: CSVVAGAYEQYF.

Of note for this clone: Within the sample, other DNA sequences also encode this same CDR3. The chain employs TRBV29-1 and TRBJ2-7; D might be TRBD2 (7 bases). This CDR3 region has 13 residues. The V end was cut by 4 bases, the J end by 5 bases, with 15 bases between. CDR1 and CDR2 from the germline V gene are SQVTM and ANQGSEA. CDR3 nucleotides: TGCAGCGTTGGTCGGGGGGCGGGTAACGAGCAGTACTTC. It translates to CSVGRGAGNEQYF.

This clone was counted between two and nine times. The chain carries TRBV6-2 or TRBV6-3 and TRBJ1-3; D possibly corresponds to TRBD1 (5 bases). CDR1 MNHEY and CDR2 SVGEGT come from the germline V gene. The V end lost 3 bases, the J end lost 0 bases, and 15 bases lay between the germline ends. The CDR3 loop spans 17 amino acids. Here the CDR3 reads CASSYSRQLFSGNTIYF. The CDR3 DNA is TGTGCCAGCAGTTATTCAAGACAGCTCTTCTCTGGAAACACCATATATTTT.

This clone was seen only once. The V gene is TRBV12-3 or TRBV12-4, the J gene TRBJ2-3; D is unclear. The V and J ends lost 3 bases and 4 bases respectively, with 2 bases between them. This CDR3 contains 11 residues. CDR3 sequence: CASSFADTQYF. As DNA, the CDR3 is TGTGCCAGCAGTTTCGCAGATACGCAGTATTTT.

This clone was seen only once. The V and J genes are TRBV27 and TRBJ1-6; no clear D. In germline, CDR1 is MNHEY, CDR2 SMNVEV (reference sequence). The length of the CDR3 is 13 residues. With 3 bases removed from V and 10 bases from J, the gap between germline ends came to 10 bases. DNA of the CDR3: TGTGCCAGCAGTTTGGAACAGTCCTCACCCCTCCACTTT. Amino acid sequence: CASSLEQSSPLHF.

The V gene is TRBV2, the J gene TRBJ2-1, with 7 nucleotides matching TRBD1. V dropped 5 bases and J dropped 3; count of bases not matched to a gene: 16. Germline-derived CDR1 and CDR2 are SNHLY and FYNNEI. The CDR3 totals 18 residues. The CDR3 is CASSRTGPLEVLYNEQFF. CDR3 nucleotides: TGTGCCAGCAGTAGGACAGGACCCTTGGAGGTACTCTACAATGAGCAGTTCTTC. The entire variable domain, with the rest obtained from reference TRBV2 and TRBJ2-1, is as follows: EPEVTQTPSHQVTQMGQEVILRCVPISNHLYFYWYRQILGQKVEFLVSFYNNEISEKSEIFDDQFSVERPDGSNFTLKIRSTKLEDSAMYFCASSRTGPLEVLYNEQFFGPGTRLTVL.

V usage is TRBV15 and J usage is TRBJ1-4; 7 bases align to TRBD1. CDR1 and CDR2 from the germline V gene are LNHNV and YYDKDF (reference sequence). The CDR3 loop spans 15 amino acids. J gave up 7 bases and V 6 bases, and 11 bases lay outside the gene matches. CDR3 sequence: CATRSVRGSTEKLFF. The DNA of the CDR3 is TGTGCCACCAGAAGCGTCAGGGGGTCGACTGAAAAACTGTTTTTT.

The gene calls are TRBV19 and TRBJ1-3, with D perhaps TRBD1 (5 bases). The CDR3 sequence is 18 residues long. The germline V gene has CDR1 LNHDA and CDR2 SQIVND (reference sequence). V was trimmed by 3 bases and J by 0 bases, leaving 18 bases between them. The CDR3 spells CASSIFLGTSSSGNTIYF. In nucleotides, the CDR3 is TGTGCCAGTAGTATCTTCCTGGGGACGTCCTCCTCTGGAAACACCATATATTTT.

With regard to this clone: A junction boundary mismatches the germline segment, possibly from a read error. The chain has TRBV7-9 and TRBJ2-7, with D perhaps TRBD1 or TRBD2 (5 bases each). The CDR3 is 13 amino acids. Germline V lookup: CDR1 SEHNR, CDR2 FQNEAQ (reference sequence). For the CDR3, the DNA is TGTGCCAGCCGGGACCCTAACTCCCACGAGCAGTACTTC. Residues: CASRDPNSHEQYF. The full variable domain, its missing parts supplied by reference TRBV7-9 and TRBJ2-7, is DTGVSQNPRHKITKRGQNVTFRCDPISEHNRLYWYRQTLGQGPEFLTYFQNEAQLEKSRLLSDRFSAERPKGSFSTLEIQRTEQGDSAMYLCASRDPNSHEQYFGPGTRLTVT.

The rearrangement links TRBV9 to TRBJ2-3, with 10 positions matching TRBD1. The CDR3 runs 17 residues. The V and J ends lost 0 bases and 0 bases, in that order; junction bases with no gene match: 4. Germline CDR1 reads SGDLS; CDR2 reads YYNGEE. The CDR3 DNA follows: TGTGCCAGCAGCGTAGGGACGGGACAGGGGAGCACAGATACGCAGTATTTT. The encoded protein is CASSVGTGQGSTDTQYF. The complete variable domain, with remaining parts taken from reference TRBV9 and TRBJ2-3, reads DSGVTQTPKHLITATGQRVTLRCSPRSGDLSVYWYQQSLDQGLQFLIQYYNGEERAKGNILERFSAQQFPDLHSELNLSSLELGDSALYFCASSVGTGQGSTDTQYFGPGTRLTVL.